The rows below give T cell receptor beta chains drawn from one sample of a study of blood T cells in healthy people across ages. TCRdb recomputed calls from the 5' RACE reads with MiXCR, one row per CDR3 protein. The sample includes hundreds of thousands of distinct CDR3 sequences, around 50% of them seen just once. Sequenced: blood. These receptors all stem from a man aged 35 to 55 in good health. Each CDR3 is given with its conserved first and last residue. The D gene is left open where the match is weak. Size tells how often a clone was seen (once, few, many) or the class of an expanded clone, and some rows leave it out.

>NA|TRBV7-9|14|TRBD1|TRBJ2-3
CASSSDRATDTQYF
TGTGCCAGCAGCTCGGACAGGGCGACAGATACGCAGTATTTT
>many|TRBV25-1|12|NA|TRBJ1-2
CASRDKDYGYTF
TGTGCCAGCAGGGACAAGGACTATGGCTACACCTTC
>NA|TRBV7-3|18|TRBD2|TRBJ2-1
CASSPLAGPPPTDNEQFF
TGTGCCAGCAGCCCATTAGCGGGACCCCCTCCGACCGACAATGAGCAGTTCTTC
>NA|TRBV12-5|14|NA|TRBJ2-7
CASGLVGGSYEQYF
TGTGCTAGTGGTTTGGTAGGGGGAAGCTACGAGCAGTACTTC
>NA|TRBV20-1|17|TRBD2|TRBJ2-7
CSASSPAGGTQIYEQYF
TGCAGTGCTAGCTCTCCTGCGGGGGGGACTCAAATCTACGAGCAGTACTTC
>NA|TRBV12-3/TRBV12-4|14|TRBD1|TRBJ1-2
CASTMTGGVLGYTF
TGTGCCAGCACCATGACAGGGGGCGTGTTGGGCTACACCTTC
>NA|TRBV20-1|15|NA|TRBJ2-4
CSARDPGPAKNIQYF
TGCAGTGCTAGAGACCCGGGACCAGCCAAAAACATTCAGTACTTC
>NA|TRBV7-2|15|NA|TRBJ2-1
CASSSALATSGEQFF
TGTGCCAGCAGCTCAGCACTAGCAACGTCGGGGGAGCAGTTCTTC
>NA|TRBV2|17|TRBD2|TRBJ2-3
CASRLNPGLALTDTQYF
TGTGCCAGCAGATTAAATCCGGGACTAGCCCTCACAGATACGCAGTATTTT
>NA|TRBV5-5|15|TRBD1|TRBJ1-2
CASRQRGTGDIGYTF
TGTGCCAGCAGGCAGCGGGGGACAGGGGACATTGGCTACACCTTC
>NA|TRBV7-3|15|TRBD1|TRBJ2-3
CASTLRDSSTDTQYF
TGTGCCAGCACCCTCCGGGACAGTAGCACAGATACGCAGTATTTT
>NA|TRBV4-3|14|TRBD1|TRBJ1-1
CASSLAWDRIEAFF
TGCGCCAGCAGCCTCGCCTGGGACAGAATTGAAGCTTTCTTT
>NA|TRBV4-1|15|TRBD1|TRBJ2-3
CASSPGQGVPDTQYF
TGCGCCAGCAGCCCGGGACAGGGGGTTCCAGATACGCAGTATTTT
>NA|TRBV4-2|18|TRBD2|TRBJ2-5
CASSQAVGLAGAQETQYF
TGTGCCAGCAGCCAAGCAGTTGGGCTAGCGGGGGCACAGGAGACCCAGTACTTC
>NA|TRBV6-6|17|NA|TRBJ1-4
CASQDGADPSTNEKLFF
TGTGCCAGCCAAGATGGGGCAGATCCTTCAACTAATGAAAAACTGTTTTTT
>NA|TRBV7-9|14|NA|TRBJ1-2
CASNHLTGDYGYTF
TGTGCCAGCAATCATTTGACGGGGGACTATGGCTACACCTTC
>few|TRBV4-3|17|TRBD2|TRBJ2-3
CASSQEGLAGVGDTQYF
TGCGCCAGCAGCCAAGAGGGACTAGCGGGAGTAGGAGATACGCAGTATTTT